The 29 T cell receptor beta chains below all came from one sample that was sequenced in a study of blood T cell repertoires in COVID-19. Libraries were prepared by immunoSEQ multiplex PCR; TCRdb keeps only in-frame clonotypes and omits some of them. The repertoire holds roughly 100,000 clones, with around 88% as singletons. The sample comprised peripheral blood. These receptors came from a human donor in a cohort sampled during active COVID-19.

CDR3 amino acids: CASSQDVTGAGYTF. The DNA of the CDR3 is TGTGCCAGCAGCCAAGATGTGACAGGGGCGGGCTACACCTTC. The V call is TRBV3-1 (or the pseudogene TRBV3-2), the J call TRBJ1-2; 8 positions agree with TRBD1. V dropped 0 bases and J dropped 8; count of bases not matched to a gene: 5. Per germline, CDR1 LGHDT and CDR2 YNNKEL (reference sequence). The CDR3 contains 14 residues.

The chain couples TRBV7-9 to TRBJ2-1; 9 nucleotides align to TRBD2. CDR3 length equals 15 residues. CDR1 and CDR2 (germline): SEHNR, FQNEAQ (reference sequence). V was pared by 4 bases and J by 10 bases, with 11 bases of the junction left unmatched. CDR3 amino acids: CASSSGAGLASEQFF. The CDR3 DNA reads TGTGCCAGCAGCTCAGGAGCGGGACTAGCATCCGAGCAGTTCTTC.

The CDR3 DNA reads as TGCGCCAGCAGCTTCGTTGGGACTAGCGGTCTTTACGAGCAGTACTTC. Protein sequence: CASSFVGTSGLYEQYF. V and J are TRBV5-1 and TRBJ2-7, with 11 bases lining up with TRBD2. The germline CDR1 and CDR2 sequences are SGHRS and YFSETQ. The V and J ends lost 2 bases and 4 bases, in that order; junction bases with no gene match: 8. CDR3 length: 16 amino acids.

The chain couples TRBV7-2 to TRBJ2-5, with a weak D call TRBD1 (5 bases). This CDR3 comprises 14 residues. Between the trimmed V and J ends, which lost 0 bases and 0 bases, there was a span of 5 bases. CDR1 SGHTA and CDR2 FQGNSA come from the germline V gene. For the CDR3, the DNA is TGTGCCAGCAGCTTAGCGGGGCACCAAGAGACCCAGTACTTC. Its translation: CASSLAGHQETQYF.

The chain uses TRBV30 and TRBJ1-3, with 9 bases matching TRBD1. V shed 2 bases and J 1 base; nucleotides not matched to a gene: 3. This CDR3 region has 15 residues. The germline CDR1 and CDR2 sequences are GTSNPN and SVGIG (reference sequence). CDR3 protein: CAWSNRGHSGNTIYF. CDR3 DNA: TGTGCCTGGAGTAACAGGGGGCATTCTGGAAACACCATATATTTT.

This chain connects TRBV7-8 to TRBJ2-7; TRBD2 matches 10 bases. Germline V CDR1 and CDR2: SGHVS, FQNEAQ. The trim removed 5 bases at V and 5 bases at J, leaving 9 bases unmatched. The CDR3 is made up of 15 amino acids. The CDR3 protein is CASSTGTSGNHEQYF. CDR3 sequence (DNA): TGTGCCAGCAGCACGGGAACTAGCGGGAACCACGAGCAGTACTTC.

This clone was counted a single time. The chain employs TRBV18 and TRBJ1-1, with D possibly TRBD1 on 5 matching bases. Germline V CDR1 and CDR2: KGHSH, LQKENI. Trimming took 0 bases from V and 2 from J, leaving 13 bases between them. The CDR3 loop spans 16 amino acids. CDR3 coding DNA: TGTGCCAGCTCACCACCCTACGGGGGGGGTAACACTGAAGCTTTCTTT. Residues: CASSPPYGGGNTEAFF.

This clone was seen a single time. The gene calls are TRBV6-5 and TRBJ2-7; D gene unclear. The ends were cut back, 8 bases at V and 2 bases at J, with 19 bases in the middle. This CDR3 spans 15 amino acids. Germline-derived CDR1 and CDR2 are MNHEY and SVGAGI. CDR3 nucleotides: TGTGCCAGCGCGGCCAAGTTGTCACCGACCTACGAGCAGTACTTC. Its protein is CASAAKLSPTYEQYF.

The chain is built from TRBV7-9 and TRBJ1-5; D might be TRBD1 (5 bases). The CDR3 runs to 13 residues. V lost 4 bases and J lost 5, with 9 bases in between. The germline V gene encodes CDR1 SEHNR and CDR2 FQNEAQ (reference sequence). CDR3 sequence reads: CASSSTGHQPQHF. In DNA, the CDR3 is TGTGCCAGCAGCTCCACAGGACATCAGCCCCAGCATTTT.

The chain has TRBV5-1 and TRBJ1-4; D may be TRBD1 (5 bases). CDR1 is SGHRS and CDR2 is YFSETQ in the germline V gene. V lost 0 bases and J lost 4, with 7 bases in between. This CDR3 has 14 residues. CDR3 in amino acids: CASSLDRSNEKLFF. As DNA, the CDR3 is TGCGCCAGCAGCTTGGACAGGAGTAATGAAAAACTGTTTTTT.

The chain joins TRBV2 to TRBJ2-7; 10 bases align to TRBD1. Germline V gene lookup returns CDR1 SNHLY and CDR2 FYNNEI. This CDR3 spans 13 amino acids. The trim removed 7 bases at V and 7 bases at J, leaving 7 bases unmatched. In nucleotides, the CDR3 is TGTGCCAGCATCGACAGGGGGCTGAGGGAGCAGTACTTC. Protein sequence: CASIDRGLREQYF.

The chain is built from TRBV28 and TRBJ1-1, with 7 positions matching TRBD1. Trimming cost V 5 bases and J 0 bases; bases outside gene matches: 12. Germline loops: CDR1 MDHEN, CDR2 SYDVKM. CDR3 size: 17 residues. The CDR3 DNA is TGTGCCAGCAGTCTACCTCCCGCCGGACAGGTGAACACTGAAGCTTTCTTT. Protein product: CASSLPPAGQVNTEAFF.

J is TRBJ1-4 and V is TRBV2; the D gene is possibly TRBD1 (6 bases). The CDR3 has 13 amino acids. In germline, CDR1 is SNHLY, CDR2 FYNNEI. Trimming removed 8 bases at V and 8 bases at J, with 15 bases between. The CDR3, as DNA: TGTGCCAGCGGACAGCCTAGGCAGGAAAAACTGTTTTTT. This gives the protein CASGQPRQEKLFF.

The chain recombines TRBV20-1 with TRBJ2-3; TRBD2 matches at 9 bases. The CDR3 is 16 residues long. Trimming took 3 bases from V and 0 from J; bases not matched to a gene: 7. The germline V gene has CDR1 DFQATT and CDR2 SNEGSKA (reference sequence). CDR3 sequence: CSASGAGGPSTDTQYF. CDR3 sequence (DNA): TGCAGTGCTAGTGGAGCGGGGGGCCCTAGCACAGATACGCAGTATTTT.

The CDR3 DNA reads as TGTGCCACTCTCCTCTTCGGGGTAGCCAAAAACATTCAGTACTTC. Protein product: CATLLFGVAKNIQYF. The gene calls are TRBV7-9 and TRBJ2-4; D is perhaps TRBD2 (5 bases). The V end lost 10 bases, the J end lost 0 bases, and 16 bases lay between the germline ends. The germline gives CDR1 SEHNR, CDR2 FQNEAQ (reference sequence). The CDR3 loop spans 15 amino acids.

The CDR3 here is CASSGGLAGETQYF. In DNA, the CDR3 is TGTGCCAGCAGTGGAGGACTAGCGGGAGAGACCCAGTACTTC. The chain employs TRBV6-2 or TRBV6-3 and TRBJ2-5, with 11 bases matching TRBD2. With 5 bases clipped from V and 4 bases from J, the junction kept 3 bases outside the gene matches. The CDR3 covers 14 residues. Germline V gives CDR1 MNHEY, CDR2 SVGEGT.

The gene calls are TRBV6-6 and TRBJ1-6, with 7 positions matching TRBD1. Losses at the gene ends were 6 bases for V and 7 bases for J; bases not matched to a gene: 6. CDR1 and CDR2 from the germline V gene are MNHNY and SVGAGI (reference sequence). The CDR3 extends over 14 amino acids. Written as DNA, the CDR3 is TGTGCCAGCAGGAAGACAGGGAACAATTCACCCCTCCACTTT. Amino acid sequence: CASRKTGNNSPLHF.

J is TRBJ2-7 and V is TRBV27; 7 bases align to TRBD1. Losses at the gene ends were 4 bases for V and 1 base for J; bases not matched to a gene: 7. This CDR3 region has 15 residues. CDR1 and CDR2 (germline): MNHEY, SMNVEV (reference sequence). The DNA for the CDR3 is TGTGCCAGCAGTTGGGGACAGAGAGCTTCCTACGAGCAGTACTTC. Protein sequence: CASSWGQRASYEQYF.

The genes are TRBV10-3 and TRBJ1-1; D call uncertain. Germline values: CDR1 ENHRY, CDR2 SYGVKD. Trimming took off 5 bases at V and 1 base at J, with 8 bases between the two ends. There are 13 residues in the CDR3. This chain's CDR3 is CAISYRENTEAFF. CDR3 bases: TGTGCCATCAGTTACCGGGAGAACACTGAAGCTTTCTTT.

Points on this clone: This could be a read error, since a much larger clone is one nucleotide away. The same CDR3 arises from other DNA sequences in this sample as well. The chain uses TRBV4-1 and TRBJ2-5; D perhaps matches TRBD2 (6 bases). CDR1 is MGHRA and CDR2 is YSYEKL in the germline V gene. The CDR3 is made up of 14 amino acids. CDR3 region: CASSQDTGRETQYF. The CDR3 DNA reads TGCGCCAGCAGTCAAGATACTGGGAGGGAGACCCAGTACTTC.

V gene TRBV30 combines with J gene TRBJ1-2; D gene unclear. CDR3 length equals 14 residues. The germline V and J ends were trimmed by 2 bases and 0 bases, with 10 bases remaining between them. The germline CDR1 and CDR2 sequences are GTSNPN and SVGIG (reference sequence). As DNA, the CDR3 is TGTGCCTGGAGTATCGTGGGAGCTAACTATGGCTACACCTTC. Its protein is CAWSIVGANYGYTF.

This clone was seen ten or more times. Other DNA sequences in the sample encode the same CDR3. The DNA for the CDR3 is TGTGCCAGCAGCTTAGGCCGGGGCTCCTACGAGCAGTACTTC. Translating gives CASSLGRGSYEQYF. The V gene is TRBV7-2, the J gene TRBJ2-7, with a weak D call TRBD2 (5 bases). The CDR3 contains 14 residues. V lost 1 base and J 0 bases, leaving 7 bases between the germline ends. Germline CDR1 is SGHTA and CDR2 is FQGNSA.

The gene calls are TRBV6-2 or TRBV6-3 and TRBJ1-5; D gene unclear. Germline loops: CDR1 MNHEY, CDR2 SVGEGT. The CDR3 spans 14 residues. Trimming stripped 0 bases from V and 5 bases from J, with 8 bases between. DNA of the CDR3: TGTGCCAGCAGTTACTCCATTGTTTATCAGCCCCAGCATTTT. Translating it yields CASSYSIVYQPQHF.

The chain joins TRBV7-8 to TRBJ2-4; 12 bases fit TRBD2. Germline CDR1 SGHVS, CDR2 FQNEAQ. The CDR3 has 18 amino acids. J lost 0 bases, V lost 6 bases, and 9 bases had no gene match. CDR3 in DNA: TGTGCCAGCAGTTACCGGACTAGCGGGGATCTAGCCAAAAACATTCAGTACTTC. Translated, it gives CASSYRTSGDLAKNIQYF.

The chain combines TRBV2 with TRBJ1-3; D gene uncertain. There are 15 residues in the CDR3. V was pared by 2 bases and J by 0 bases, with 8 bases between. Germline V gene lookup returns CDR1 SNHLY and CDR2 FYNNEI. This CDR3 is CASSERGYSGNTIYF. For the CDR3, the DNA is TGTGCCAGCAGTGAACGCGGGTACTCTGGAAACACCATATATTTT.

This clone showed up just once. The J gene is TRBJ2-5, the V gene TRBV11-2; 10 bases agree with TRBD2. Looked up from germline, CDR1 is SGHAT and CDR2 is FQNNGV. There are 15 residues in the CDR3. The trim removed 5 bases at V and 5 bases at J, leaving 8 bases unmatched. For the CDR3, the DNA is TGTGCCAGCAGCATCTCTTCTAGCGGGGGTGAGACCCAGTACTTC. Protein product: CASSISSSGGETQYF. Based on the CDR3 plus reference TRBV11-2 and TRBJ2-5, the full variable domain is EAGVAQSPRYKIIEKRQSVAFWCNPISGHATLYWYQQILGQGPKLLIQFQNNGVVDDSQLPKDRFSAERLKGVDSTLKIQPAKLEDSAVYLCASSISSSGGETQYFGPGTRLLVL.

The chain carries TRBV9 and TRBJ1-1; 7 nucleotides agree with TRBD1. Germline CDR1 is SGDLS and CDR2 is YYNGEE. V lost 5 bases and J lost 1; bases outside the gene matches: 8. This CDR3 has 15 residues. The DNA for the CDR3 is TGTGCCAGCAGGACCACAGGGGCCCAGAACACTGAAGCTTTCTTT. It yields the protein CASRTTGAQNTEAFF. The complete variable domain, with remaining parts taken from reference TRBV9 and TRBJ1-1, reads DSGVTQTPKHLITATGQRVTLRCSPRSGDLSVYWYQQSLDQGLQFLIQYYNGEERAKGNILERFSAQQFPDLHSELNLSSLELGDSALYFCASRTTGAQNTEAFFGQGTRLTVV.

The chain employs TRBV7-8 and TRBJ2-7, with 7 nucleotides matching TRBD1. Germline V lookup: CDR1 SGHVS, CDR2 FQNEAQ. The CDR3 runs to 15 residues. After removal of 5 bases from V and 3 bases from J, the junction contained 10 bases not matched to a gene. This chain's CDR3 is CASSLRGRYSYEQYF. In nucleotides, the CDR3 is TGTGCCAGCAGCCTGAGGGGGCGCTACAGCTACGAGCAGTACTTC. Full variable domain (outside the CDR3, taken from reference TRBV7-8 and TRBJ2-7): GAGVSQSPRYKVAKRGQDVALRCDPISGHVSLFWYQQALGQGPEFLTYFQNEAQLDKSGLPSDRFFAERPEGSVSTLKIQRTQQEDSAVYLCASSLRGRYSYEQYFGPGTRLTVT.

The gene calls are TRBV6-5 and TRBJ1-4, with D possibly being TRBD1 (6 bases). Germline V gives CDR1 MNHEY, CDR2 SVGAGI. Trimming stripped 2 bases from V and 9 bases from J, with 10 bases between. The CDR3 contains 13 residues. As DNA, the CDR3 is TGTGCCAGCAGTTACGGGTGGGGGCAAAAACTGTTTTTT. Its protein product is CASSYGWGQKLFF.